This TCR beta chain was recorded in a study of regulatory T cells in long-lasting Graves disease (dated by TCRdb to 2020 to 2023). Turning to the overall study: Patients with newly diagnosed Graves' disease had been on antithyroid drugs for under 3 months. This study used TCR sequencing and RNA sequencing of peripheral blood to compare persistent Graves' disease patients against newly diagnosed Graves' disease patients. The study was conducted in China and was registered as a clinical trial. TCR sequencing covered some 13 persistent and roughly 20 newly diagnosed Graves' disease patients, around 33 samples in total. General conclusions and limits of the study: Sequencing and analysis were restricted to the TCR beta chain. Only peripheral blood was studied, because thyroid tissue, the primary lesion, was inaccessible. Lower TCR Shannon entropy and fewer highly expanded clones were observed in persistent Graves' disease patients than in newly diagnosed patients, which suggested clonal expansion. TRBV28, TRBJ1-2 and TRBJ2-5 were preferentially used in persistent disease, while TRBV20-1 and TRBJ2-1 were favored in newly diagnosed disease. A larger number of public clonotypes was shared among persistent patients (around 3,000) than among newly diagnosed patients (about 990). As a limitation, the authors acknowledged that the small sample size may reduce accuracy.

According to the study, the label for this sample's time point signals: newly diagnosed GD, antithyroid drugs for less than 3 months. RNA was extracted from PBMCs in TRIzol for both TCR sequencing and RNA sequencing. Graves' disease was diagnosed according to American Thyroid Association guidelines. The patients came from an endocrinology department in Xi'an, China. From each patient, 8 to 10 milliliters of peripheral blood was collected into an EDTA anticoagulant tube. Ficoll Paque Plus density gradient separation was used to isolate PBMCs, and no further T cell sorting was done. RNA quality was checked with an Agilent 2100 Bioanalyzer and agarose gel, and concentration with a NanoDrop 2000. The library relied on multiplex PCR. These reads were obtained on an Illumina HiSeq 4000. To build TCR beta libraries, CDR3 regions were amplified by Arm-PCR using iRepertoire HTBI primers. Gel purification was performed on PCR products prior to sequencing. Per the source publication's procedure: Gene usage analysis of CDR3 amino acid clonotypes used the 60 to 80 TRBV and approximately 13 TRBJ segments found across samples. Filtered high-quality paired reads were merged into contigs using COPE and FqMerger. BLAST was used to align contigs to IMGT TRBV, TRBD and TRBJ reference genes, with CDR3 defined following IMGT. Highly expanded clones were defined as clonotypes with a frequency above 0.1%. Shannon entropy served as the measure of repertoire diversity, while the Gini coefficient captured V-J evenness. A clonotype was considered public if more than one individual shared it. The public sequencing data were trimmed at Q25 with fastp and processed into clonotypes with MiXCR by TCRdb, which kept only in-frame beta chains. One record per CDR3 amino acid sequence lists the most common genes and DNA. These V and J calls originate from TCRdb's pipeline instead of the authors' own analysis. The table for this sample lists a few hundred thousand distinct CDR3 sequences; roughly 17% of them were counted only once. The top ten constitute roughly 30% of the sample.

This clonotype was detected ten times or more. No antigen is known for it. Base qualities are missing; no much larger clone stands one base away. The germline V gene encodes CDR1 MNHEY and CDR2 SMNVEV (reference sequence). The CDR3 goes from the cysteine to the phenylalanine over 15 residues. Only the CDR3 region is kept as DNA, spanning 45 bases read in frame from base 1. V drops 6 bases and J drops 5 bases, leaving 16 bases in between. Another study also made use of these data, one on T cells in Graves' hyperthyroidism and ophthalmopathy. The second study's paper adds: Stable Graves' hyperthyroidism was defined as the absence of progression to ophthalmopathy over 18 months of follow-up. The hyperthyroidism patients were between 18 and 65 years old and newly diagnosed, with a disease duration of less than 2 months. The study excluded patients with uncontrolled infections, other autoimmune diseases, pregnancy or lactation. Diagnoses were based on clinical symptoms, serum thyroxine and TRAb, thyroid ultrasound and orbital computed tomography. For the first round of RT-PCR on the TCR CDR3, the HTBI primer set was used together with the Qiagen OneStep RT-PCR kit. Most expanded thyroid clonotypes (frequency above 0.001) were also detected in blood, a finding suggesting that blood repertoires may reflect thyroid immune responses. A model built on a 13 V-J signature distinguished ophthalmopathy from stable hyperthyroidism, reaching around 88% sensitivity and about 81% specificity in cross-validation and 80%/75% in testing. During validation, the model predicted progression to ophthalmopathy a median of about 6.3 months ahead of onset, with roughly 65% sensitivity and around 72% specificity. To identify distinguishing TCR V-J signatures, a discovery cohort of around 100 patients was used, comprising approximately 40 with Graves' ophthalmopathy and about 59 with stable Graves' hyperthyroidism. Prospective prediction of ophthalmopathy was tested in an independent validation cohort consisting of under 20 hyperthyroidism patients and some 16 patients who later progressed to ophthalmopathy. The 100 or so discovery patients were divided at random into training and test sets in a 7:3 ratio. Thyroid tissue and blood T-cell repertoires from roughly 6 Graves' hyperthyroidism patients were also compared in the study. After sampling, hyperthyroidism patients received methimazole starting at 30 mg daily, and ophthalmopathy patients received high-dose intravenous methylprednisolone. A second multiplex PCR round built the libraries, followed by size selection and purification. The libraries were sequenced on an Illumina HiSeq2000 using paired-end 100 bp reads. SOAPnuke was used to process the raw data, removing reads that contained adapters or uncalled bases, had a mean Phred below 15, or lacked an exact match to the constant primer or identifier. COPE v1.2.5 was used to merge high-quality paired reads, and clonotypes were defined as unique nucleotide sequences. MiTCR v1.1 was used to align clonotypes to the IMGT TRBV, TRBD and TRBJ reference segments. The analysis was restricted to V-J combinations with a frequency above 0.0001, which together covered 99% to 99.2% of the repertoires. The TCS score was defined as the ratio of F50 (clonal expansion) to E x V (chaos), calculated using BLOSUM62-based TCRdist between CDR3 peptides within each V-J. Welch's t-statistics and random forest reduced roughly 530 V-J features to roughly 13, which were used in a naive Bayes classifier (R e1071). No statistical method was used to set the sample size in advance, and investigators knew the group allocation. The paper reports TCR Vbeta CDR3 sequencing of roughly 140 peripheral blood samples: 40 or so ophthalmopathy, under 80 hyperthyroidism and about 17 progressor patients.

The chain is assembled from TRBV27 and TRBJ1-4; TRBD1 is a possible D gene, resting on 5 matching bases. The sample here was peripheral blood mononuclear cells (PBMCs), taken at new diagnosis, from a patient treated with antithyroid drugs. The source is a man between 35 and 55 years old with Graves disease. Donor details come from another sample of the same person, matched by shared clones. The CDR3 amino acid sequence is: CASSRSVRGNEKLFF. Here is the DNA: TGTGCCAGCAGCCGTTCTGTACGGGGGAATGAAAAACTGTTTTTT.